The source of this T cell receptor beta chain is a study of early T cells in non-severe SARS-CoV-2 infection. TCRdb passed the 5' RACE reads through MiXCR, listing each CDR3 protein once. The sample has 70,000 or so distinct CDR3 sequences, 11% seen once. About this clonotype itself: Its antigen remains unknown.

CDR3 size: 14 residues. Germline V gene lookup returns CDR1 SGDLS and CDR2 YYNGEE. V was shortened by 2 bases and J by 3 bases, with 12 bases between the two germline ends. Study-level points and caveats: There was a bias toward anti-spike CD8 responses in VDJdb matching, which missed private and CD4 specificities.

The chain employs TRBV9 and TRBJ2-7, with D uncertain. The sample comprised whole blood. This clonotype was sampled from an adult who was a healthcare worker with PCR-confirmed SARS-CoV-2 infection or an uninfected control (not recorded which). The CDR3 here is CASSVGLQVYEQYF. The CDR3 bases are TGTGCCAGCAGCGTCGGCCTACAAGTCTACGAGCAGTACTTC.